This is a list of T cell receptor beta chains from one sample in a study of blood T cell repertoires in COVID-19. The repertoire was sequenced with immunoSEQ multiplex PCR; TCRdb's copy has only in-frame clones and lacks some. Counted here are around 43,000 clones, 80% to 90% occurring once; the ten biggest clones make up 9%. Sequencing input: peripheral blood. The receptors stem from a woman aged 70 to 79 with acute or convalescent COVID-19. The conserved cysteine and the conserved F or W are not part of the CDR3 here.

V: TRBV3-1/TRBV3-2
CDR3: ASSPTGGRSKEGCCSTDTQY

V: TRBV5-6
CDR3: ASSLVQPGGYT

V: TRBV11-3
CDR3: ASSFVSSYNEQF

V: TRBV3-1/TRBV3-2
CDR3: ASSPDSRNQPQH

V: TRBV30
CDR3: AWRGTVNQPQH

V: TRBV5-1
CDR3: ASSIELTGGELF

V: TRBV18
CDR3: ASSPGQGNTGELF

V: TRBV6-5
CDR3: ASRLGVGNEQF

V: TRBV28
CDR3: ASSFATSGVNEQF

V: TRBV25-1
CDR3: ASGSERENTEAF

V: TRBV5-1
CDR3: ASSSGQATNIQY

V: TRBV19
CDR3: ASRTGIGDQY

V: TRBV9
CDR3: ASSGGQGDTGELF

V: TRBV6-1
CDR3: ASSEGTGVNQETQY

V: TRBV7-9
CDR3: ASSFTSGGTEAF

V: TRBV18
CDR3: ASSTRTSERGDTQY

V: TRBV27
CDR3: ASSRLDNEQF

V: TRBV7-7
CDR3: ASSSGLAGAKDTQY

V: TRBV3-1/TRBV3-2
CDR3: ASRLHRGTQPQH

V: TRBV28
CDR3: ASSSGQGGPGELF

V: TRBV11-2
CDR3: ASRFTGGDTGKLF

V: TRBV5-4
CDR3: ASSLDSGRNTGELF

V: TRBV4-3
CDR3: ASGGAPGDTQY

V: TRBV9
CDR3: ASSVEGQLPYNEQF

V: TRBV2
CDR3: ASSEQQGYNSPLH

V: TRBV7-2
CDR3: ASEPTRGGNTGELF

V: TRBV5-4
CDR3: ASSLYVSSWTGELF

V: TRBV7-9
CDR3: ASSYAGTKDNEQF

V: TRBV12-3/TRBV12-4
CDR3: ASSFSRELF

V: TRBV5-1
CDR3: ASSLANNPGSNTEAF

V: TRBV11-3
CDR3: ASSFGLAGGGELF

V: TRBV24-1
CDR3: ATSEGGEETQY

V: TRBV6-6
CDR3: AGSGTGDRPTEAF

V: TRBV6-5
CDR3: ASSYGGQGGYT

V: TRBV6-5
CDR3: ASSPSTALTDTQY

V: TRBV18
CDR3: ASSLGTSGLGTDTQY

V: TRBV6-2/TRBV6-3
CDR3: ASSTTGSRGYT

V: TRBV11-2
CDR3: ASATAGVGELF

V: TRBV28
CDR3: ASSRTGSSTEAF

V: TRBV27
CDR3: ASTGLAGYNEQF

V: TRBV4-1
CDR3: ASTRDNRYNEQF

V: TRBV15
CDR3: ATSRAGRGDEKLF

V: TRBV28
CDR3: ASSLLGLGQEENTGELF

V: TRBV9
CDR3: ASSVQGSTGELF

V: TRBV9
CDR3: ASSVNQKYT

V: TRBV7-3
CDR3: ASSLTPSSSYNEQF

V: TRBV24-1
CDR3: ATSDWGASSYNEQF

V: TRBV18
CDR3: ASSPSGTGDNQPQH